This T cell receptor beta chain was profiled in a study of blood T cell repertoires in COVID-19. The wider study: PBMCs, B-cell-depleted T cells, or T cells were the source of the cDNA or gDNA that made up the material.

V was trimmed by 7 bases and J by 8 bases, leaving 17 bases between them. This CDR3 is 13 amino acids long. CDR1 and CDR2 (germline): LNHDA, SQIVND (reference sequence). Before being deemed recovered, Cohort 3 donors had two negative PCRs, clearance, or symptom resolution. Using immunoSEQ multiplex PCR, the repertoire was profiled, and TCRdb retains in-frame clones only, with some absent. The repertoire consists of 200,000 to 250,000 clones, with more than 80% occurring once and the leading ten covering around 9.2%. The chain joins TRBV19 to TRBJ1-2; D perhaps matches TRBD1 (5 bases). The specimen was PBMCs or T cells enriched from blood (not recorded which). The origin of this receptor is a man aged 40-49 years who had recovered from COVID-19. The CDR3 protein is CASTDTELMGYTF. The DNA of the CDR3 is TGTGCCAGTACGGACACAGAATTGATGGGCTACACCTTC.